This TCR beta chain was identified during a study of beta chain features in type 1 diabetes. Germline V gene lookup returns CDR1 KGHSH and CDR2 LQKENI. CDR3 size: 12 residues. The V and J ends lost 3 bases and 6 bases respectively, with 8 bases between them. All of the isolated RNA was reverse transcribed, so expressed TCRB transcripts were sequenced. Profiled with immunoSEQ multiplex PCR; TCRdb holds only in-frame clones, not every one. Among 140,000 or so clones, 9.2% were seen once, and the ten largest hold roughly 0.69%. This clone was seen ten or more times. The chain joins TRBV18 to TRBJ1-1, with no clear D. This TCR derives from a man between 18 and 29 years old in good health. Sequenced sample: central memory CD4+ T cells from blood. The CDR3 protein is CASSPPVPEAFF. CDR3 sequence (DNA): TGTGCCAGCTCACCCCCGGTACCTGAAGCTTTCTTT.